The 4 T cell receptor beta chains below were found in one sample sequenced in a study of T cell responses to AZD1222 COVID-19 vaccine. Profiled with immunoSEQ multiplex PCR; TCRdb holds only in-frame clones, not every one. The data contain 100,000 or so clones, 88% of them singletons. The specimen was peripheral blood, collected on day 0 of AZD1222 vaccination. The receptor source for this set is an adult in good health.

The rearrangement joins TRBV6-6 to TRBJ2-7, with D possibly TRBD2 on 6 matching bases. Trimming shortened V by 4 bases and J by 7 bases, and 23 bases separated the two germline ends. The CDR3 spans 16 residues. CDR1 is MNHNY, CDR2 SVGAGI, per germline (reference sequence). The CDR3 loop is CASSSSPPAGTGEQYF. CDR3 nucleotide sequence: TGTGCCAGCAGTTCCTCTCCCCCGGCGGGAACTGGTGAGCAGTACTTC.

The chain employs TRBV21-1 and TRBJ2-7; TRBD1, as called in the table, went unchecked against the DNA. TRBV21-1 is assigned pseudogene status. CDR3 size: 15 residues. DNA for the CDR3: TGTGCCAGCAGCATGGCCCGGGACAGGGAAGACGAGCAGTACTTC. Protein sequence: CASSMARDREDEQYF.

The CDR3 protein is CASSAAGGTTGELFF. The DNA of the CDR3 is TGTGCCAGCAGCGCGGCAGGGGGAACCACCGGGGAGCTGTTTTTT. This sequence joins TRBV9 and TRBJ2-2; 7 nucleotides line up with TRBD1. Per the germline V gene, CDR1 is SGDLS and CDR2 is YYNGEE. With 3 bases clipped from V and 4 bases from J, the junction kept 6 bases outside the gene matches. The length of the CDR3 is 15 residues.

The chain has TRBV4-1 and TRBJ2-7; tentative D call: TRBD2 (6 bases). The CDR3 consists of 16 residues. Germline V gene lookup returns CDR1 MGHRA and CDR2 YSYEKL. Trimming pared 0 bases from V and 0 bases from J, leaving 12 bases between. For the CDR3, the DNA is TGCGCCAGCAGCCAAGACCTCCGGGACTTCTCCTACGAGCAGTACTTC. This sequence encodes CASSQDLRDFSYEQYF.